This TCR beta chain emerged from a study of shared clonotypes between healthy human individuals. The germline V gene has CDR1 SGHDT and CDR2 YYEEEE. The CDR3 has 14 amino acids. Trimming cost V 0 bases and J 5 bases, with 11 bases left between them. DNA at around 200 ng, 25,000 to 35,000 T cell genomes, went into sorted-subset replicate PCRs. The protocol was immunoSEQ multiplex PCR, while the TCRdb copy is restricted to in-frame clones and leaves out a portion. The data hold roughly 2,300,000 clones, with around 92% observed a single time. Regarding the study as a whole: Generally, estimated richness proved larger in naive subsets than it did in memory subsets.

This clone has just a few counts. The antigen remains undetermined. The sequence derives from a man aged 18 to 35 in good health. Some clones in this sample may be carry-over from other donors' samples. V usage is TRBV5-6 and J usage is TRBJ2-5; D gene unclear. Sequencing input: naive CD4+ T cells from PBMCs. The subset is: CD45RA+ positively selected. The CDR3: CASSLAGHGETQYF. The CDR3, as DNA: TGTGCCAGCAGCTTGGCCGGGCACGGGGAGACCCAGTACTTC.